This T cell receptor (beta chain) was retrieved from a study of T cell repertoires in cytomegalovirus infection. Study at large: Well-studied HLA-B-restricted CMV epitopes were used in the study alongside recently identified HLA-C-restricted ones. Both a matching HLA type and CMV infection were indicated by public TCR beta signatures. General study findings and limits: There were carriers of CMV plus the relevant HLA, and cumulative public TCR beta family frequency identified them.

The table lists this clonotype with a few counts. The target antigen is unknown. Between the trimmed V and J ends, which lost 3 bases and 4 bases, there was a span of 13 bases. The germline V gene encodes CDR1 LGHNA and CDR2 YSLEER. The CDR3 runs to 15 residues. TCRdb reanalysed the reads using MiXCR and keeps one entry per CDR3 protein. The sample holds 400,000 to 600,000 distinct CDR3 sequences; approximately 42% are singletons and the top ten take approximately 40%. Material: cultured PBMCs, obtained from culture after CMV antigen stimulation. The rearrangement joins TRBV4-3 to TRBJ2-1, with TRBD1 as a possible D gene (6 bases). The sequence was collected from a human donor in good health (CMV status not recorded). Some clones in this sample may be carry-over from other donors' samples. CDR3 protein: CASSQAGTPYNEQFF. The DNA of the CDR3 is TGCGCCAGCAGCCAGGCCGGGACACCGTACAATGAGCAGTTCTTC.